The 12 T cell receptor beta chains in this list originate from one sample, sequenced in a study of cytomegalovirus exposure and HLA in healthy donors. Profiled with immunoSEQ multiplex PCR; TCRdb holds only in-frame clones, not every one. The sample has about 200,000 clones, roughly 83% seen once. Sequenced input: PBMCs. Receptor source: a woman between 18 and 29 years old in good health and CMV-seronegative.

The CDR3 nucleotides read TGTGCCAGCAGTGGGCAGGGCTGGAGGGAAAAACTGTTTTTT. Translating gives CASSGQGWREKLFF. The chain has TRBV28 and TRBJ1-4; a possible D gene is TRBD1 (5 bases). This CDR3 comprises 14 residues. The V gene's germline CDR1 is MDHEN and CDR2 SYDVKM. Trimming took 5 bases from V and 8 from J, leaving 15 bases between them.

The chain links TRBV9 to TRBJ2-3; TRBD2 is a possible D gene (7 bases). The germline V gene has CDR1 SGDLS and CDR2 YYNGEE. CDR3 size: 16 residues. Trimming took off 4 bases at V and 2 bases at J, with 17 bases between the two ends. The CDR3 region is CASSLGGGGFTDTQYF. In nucleotides, the CDR3 is TGTGCCAGCAGCTTAGGAGGCGGGGGCTTCACAGATACGCAGTATTTT. Combining the CDR3 with reference TRBV9 and TRBJ2-3 gives the whole variable domain DSGVTQTPKHLITATGQRVTLRCSPRSGDLSVYWYQQSLDQGLQFLIQYYNGEERAKGNILERFSAQQFPDLHSELNLSSLELGDSALYFCASSLGGGGFTDTQYFGPGTRLTVL.

This clone was seen a handful of times. This rearrangement joins TRBV4-1 to TRBJ2-1; D unclear. There are 14 residues in the CDR3. V was cut by 0 bases and J by 3 bases, with 6 bases left in between. Germline V gene lookup returns CDR1 MGHRA and CDR2 YSYEKL. CDR3 sequence: CASSQEELYNEQFF. The CDR3 bases are TGCGCCAGCAGCCAAGAGGAACTCTACAATGAGCAGTTCTTC.

The table lists this clone with a few counts. V usage is TRBV28 and J usage is TRBJ1-2, with 8 bases lining up with TRBD1. The CDR3 has 15 residues. V dropped 6 bases and J dropped 4; count of bases not matched to a gene: 10. Germline V gene lookup returns CDR1 MDHEN and CDR2 SYDVKM. The CDR3 spells CASRPRGRDSYGYTF. The CDR3 coding sequence is TGTGCCAGCAGACCCAGGGGGCGCGATAGCTATGGCTACACCTTC.

The chain recombines TRBV6-5 with TRBJ2-3, with 11 positions matching TRBD2. Germline trimming cut 0 bases from V and 4 bases from J; bases unmatched to any gene: 0. This CDR3 is built from 15 residues. Per germline, CDR1 MNHEY and CDR2 SVGAGI. The CDR3 is CASSYSTSGADTQYF. The CDR3, as DNA: TGTGCCAGCAGTTACTCGACTAGCGGGGCAGATACGCAGTATTTT.

The chain couples TRBV5-1 to TRBJ1-1, with D tentatively TRBD1 (6 bases). The CDR3 consists of 16 residues. V lost 5 bases and J lost 1, with 18 bases in between. The germline CDR1 and CDR2 sequences are SGHRS and YFSETQ. The DNA for the CDR3 is TGCGCCAGCAGGAGAGGGGGAGTTAGGGGGAACACTGAAGCTTTCTTT. Encoded protein: CASRRGGVRGNTEAFF.

Points on this clone: Relative to the germline gene, one junction end is altered; a read error may explain this. The rearrangement links TRBV6-6 to TRBJ1-1; a weak D match, TRBD1 (5 bases). In germline, CDR1 is MNHNY, CDR2 SVGAGI (reference sequence). The CDR3 extends over 13 amino acids. The CDR3 bases are TGTGCCAGCACGCGGGGGGGGAACTCTGAAGCTTTCTTT. Residues: CASTRGGNSEAFF.

The chain couples TRBV6-5 to TRBJ2-1; 8 bases fit TRBD2. The V gene end was trimmed by 6 bases and the J gene end by 6 bases; junction bases not matched to a gene: 10. Germline-derived CDR1 and CDR2 are MNHEY and SVGAGI. The CDR3 length is 15 residues. CDR3 amino acids: CASRNGGAVRNEQFF. CDR3 in DNA: TGTGCCAGCAGAAACGGGGGGGCCGTTCGCAATGAGCAGTTCTTC.

This rearrangement joins TRBV10-2 to TRBJ2-7; the match to TRBD1 covers 8 bases. Germline CDR1 is WSHSY and CDR2 is SAAADI. The length of the CDR3 is 12 residues. The V segment lost 7 bases and the J segment 5 bases; nucleotides outside the gene matches: 4. CDR3 sequence reads: CASTGGEDEQYF. In DNA form, the CDR3 reads TGCGCCAGCACAGGGGGCGAGGACGAGCAGTACTTC.

The CDR3 is CASSLGFGNNYGYTF. CDR3 DNA sequence: TGTGCCAGCAGTTTGGGGTTTGGGAATAACTATGGCTACACCTTC. The chain uses TRBV28 and TRBJ1-2; D unclear. The ends were cut back, 3 bases at V and 1 base at J, with 12 bases in the middle. This CDR3 region has 15 residues. Germline V gene data show CDR1 as MDHEN and CDR2 as SYDVKM.

With regard to this clone: This sample includes further DNA sequences coding for the same CDR3. The gene calls are TRBV6-1 and TRBJ1-1, with unresolved D. The CDR3 contains 13 residues. Trimming shortened V by 1 base and J by 0 bases, and 3 bases separated the two germline ends. Germline lookup yields CDR1 MNHNS and CDR2 SASEGT. The CDR3 reads CASSEVMNTEAFF. The CDR3 DNA follows: TGTGCCAGCAGTGAAGTCATGAACACTGAAGCTTTCTTT.

The V gene is TRBV11-2, the J gene TRBJ2-7; 7 positions agree with TRBD2. With V trimmed by 7 bases and J by 2 bases, 8 bases remained unmatched. The germline V gene encodes CDR1 SGHAT and CDR2 FQNNGV. This CDR3 contains 14 residues. CDR3 in amino acids: CASTFQRGAYEQYF. As DNA, the CDR3 is TGTGCCAGCACGTTCCAGCGGGGAGCCTACGAGCAGTACTTC. Using reference TRBV11-2 and TRBJ2-7 for the parts outside the CDR3, the full variable domain is EAGVAQSPRYKIIEKRQSVAFWCNPISGHATLYWYQQILGQGPKLLIQFQNNGVVDDSQLPKDRFSAERLKGVDSTLKIQPAKLEDSAVYLCASTFQRGAYEQYFGPGTRLTVT.